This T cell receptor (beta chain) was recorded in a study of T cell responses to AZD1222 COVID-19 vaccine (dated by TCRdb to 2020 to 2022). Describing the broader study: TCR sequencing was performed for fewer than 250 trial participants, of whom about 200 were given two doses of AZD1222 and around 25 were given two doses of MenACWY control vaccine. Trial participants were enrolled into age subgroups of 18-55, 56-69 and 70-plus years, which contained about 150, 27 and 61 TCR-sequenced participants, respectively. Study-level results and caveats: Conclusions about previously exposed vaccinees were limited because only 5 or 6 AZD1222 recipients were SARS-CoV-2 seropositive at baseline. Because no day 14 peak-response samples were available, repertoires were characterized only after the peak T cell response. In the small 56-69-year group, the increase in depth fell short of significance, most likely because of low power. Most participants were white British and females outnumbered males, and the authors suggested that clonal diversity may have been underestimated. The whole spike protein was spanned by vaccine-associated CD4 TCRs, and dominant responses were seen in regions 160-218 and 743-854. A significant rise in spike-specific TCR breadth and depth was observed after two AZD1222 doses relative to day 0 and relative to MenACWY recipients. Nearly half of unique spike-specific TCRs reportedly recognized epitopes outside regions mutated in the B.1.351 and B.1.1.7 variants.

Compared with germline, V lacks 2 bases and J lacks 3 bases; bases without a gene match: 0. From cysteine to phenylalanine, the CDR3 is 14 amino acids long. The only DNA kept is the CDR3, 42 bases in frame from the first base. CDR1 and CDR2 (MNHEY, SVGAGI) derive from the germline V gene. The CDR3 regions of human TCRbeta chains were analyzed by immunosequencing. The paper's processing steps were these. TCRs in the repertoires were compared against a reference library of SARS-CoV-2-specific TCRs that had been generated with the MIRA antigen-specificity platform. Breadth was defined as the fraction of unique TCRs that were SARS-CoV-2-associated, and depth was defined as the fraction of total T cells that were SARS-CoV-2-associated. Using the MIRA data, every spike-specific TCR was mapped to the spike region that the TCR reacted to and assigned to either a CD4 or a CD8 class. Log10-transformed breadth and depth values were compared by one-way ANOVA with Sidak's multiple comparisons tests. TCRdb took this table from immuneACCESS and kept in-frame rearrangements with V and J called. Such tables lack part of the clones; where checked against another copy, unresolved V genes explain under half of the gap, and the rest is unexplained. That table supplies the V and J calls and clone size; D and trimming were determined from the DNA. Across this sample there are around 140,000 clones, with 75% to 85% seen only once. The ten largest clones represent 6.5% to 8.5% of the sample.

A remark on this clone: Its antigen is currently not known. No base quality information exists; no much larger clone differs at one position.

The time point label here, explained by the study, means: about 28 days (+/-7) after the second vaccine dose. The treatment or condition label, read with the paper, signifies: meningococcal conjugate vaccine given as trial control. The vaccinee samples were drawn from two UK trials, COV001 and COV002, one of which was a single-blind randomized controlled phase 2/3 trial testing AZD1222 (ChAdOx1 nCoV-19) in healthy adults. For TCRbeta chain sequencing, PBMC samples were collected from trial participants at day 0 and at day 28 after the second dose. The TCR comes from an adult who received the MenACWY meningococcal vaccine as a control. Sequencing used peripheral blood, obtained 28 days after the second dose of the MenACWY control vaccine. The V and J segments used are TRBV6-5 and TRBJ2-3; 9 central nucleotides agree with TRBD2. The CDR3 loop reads CASSYGLATDTQYF. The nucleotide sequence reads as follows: TGTGCCAGCAGTTACGGACTAGCGACAGATACGCAGTATTTT.